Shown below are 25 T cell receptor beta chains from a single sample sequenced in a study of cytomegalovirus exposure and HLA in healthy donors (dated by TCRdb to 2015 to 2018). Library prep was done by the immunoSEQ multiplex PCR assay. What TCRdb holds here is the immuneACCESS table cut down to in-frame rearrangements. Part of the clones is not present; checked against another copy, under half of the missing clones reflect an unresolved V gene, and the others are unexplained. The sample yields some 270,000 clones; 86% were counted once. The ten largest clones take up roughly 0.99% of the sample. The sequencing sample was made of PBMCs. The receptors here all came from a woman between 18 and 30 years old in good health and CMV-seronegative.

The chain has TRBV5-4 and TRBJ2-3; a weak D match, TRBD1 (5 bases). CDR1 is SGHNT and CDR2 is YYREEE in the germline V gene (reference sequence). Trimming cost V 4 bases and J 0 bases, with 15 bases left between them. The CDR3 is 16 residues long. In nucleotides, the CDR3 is TGTGCCAGCAGCCCCCAAGGGGCGCCTAGCACAGATACGCAGTATTTT. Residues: CASSPQGAPSTDTQYF.

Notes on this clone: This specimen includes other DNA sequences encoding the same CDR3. The CDR3 here is CASSLGTSGSNEQFF. The CDR3 bases are TGTGCCAGCAGTCTTGGGACTAGCGGGAGTAATGAGCAGTTCTTC. V is TRBV27 and J is TRBJ2-1; 14 nucleotides match TRBD2. J was trimmed by 7 bases and V by 5 bases; bases with no gene match: 4. CDR3 length: 15 residues. Germline CDR1 is MNHEY and CDR2 is SMNVEV (reference sequence).

The CDR3 region is CACDRVNTEAFF. For the CDR3, the DNA is TGTGCCTGCGACAGGGTAAACACTGAAGCTTTCTTT. The chain joins TRBV30 to TRBJ1-1, with 7 nucleotides matching TRBD1. Trimming at V came to 6 bases and at J to 2 bases, leaving 3 bases not matched to a gene. Germline V gene lookup returns CDR1 GTSNPN and CDR2 SVGIG (reference sequence). This CDR3 has 12 residues.

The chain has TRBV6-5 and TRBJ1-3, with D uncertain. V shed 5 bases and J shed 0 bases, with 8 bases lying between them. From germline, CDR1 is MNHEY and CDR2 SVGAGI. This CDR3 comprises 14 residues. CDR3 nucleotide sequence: TGTGCCAGCAGTCTAGGGAGCTCTGGAAACACCATATATTTT. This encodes CASSLGSSGNTIYF.

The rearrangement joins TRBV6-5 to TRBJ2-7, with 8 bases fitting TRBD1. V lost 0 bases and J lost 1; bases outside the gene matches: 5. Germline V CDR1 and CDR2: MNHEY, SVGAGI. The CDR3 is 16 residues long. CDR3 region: CASSYSTTGVSYEQYF. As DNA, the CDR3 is TGTGCCAGCAGTTACTCGACGACAGGGGTGTCCTACGAGCAGTACTTC.

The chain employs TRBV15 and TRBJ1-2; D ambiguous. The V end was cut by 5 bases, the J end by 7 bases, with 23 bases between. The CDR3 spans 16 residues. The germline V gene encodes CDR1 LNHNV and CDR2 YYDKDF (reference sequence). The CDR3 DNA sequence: TGTGCCACCAGCGAAACGGATACGGGAGGTATGGGTGGCTACACCTTC. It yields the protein CATSETDTGGMGGYTF.

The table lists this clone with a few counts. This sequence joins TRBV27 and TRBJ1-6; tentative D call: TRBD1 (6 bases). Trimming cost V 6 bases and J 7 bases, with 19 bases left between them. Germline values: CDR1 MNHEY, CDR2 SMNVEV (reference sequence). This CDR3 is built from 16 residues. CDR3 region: CASSPTLTGPNSPLHF. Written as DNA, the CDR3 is TGTGCCAGCAGCCCAACCCTGACAGGCCCCAATTCACCCCTCCACTTT.

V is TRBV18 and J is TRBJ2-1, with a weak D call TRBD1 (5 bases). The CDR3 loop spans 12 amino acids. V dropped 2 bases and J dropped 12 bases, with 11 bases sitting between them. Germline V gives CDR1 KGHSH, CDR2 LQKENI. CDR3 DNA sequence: TGTGCCAGCTCACCAAGCCTGGACATGCAGTTCTTC. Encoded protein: CASSPSLDMQFF.

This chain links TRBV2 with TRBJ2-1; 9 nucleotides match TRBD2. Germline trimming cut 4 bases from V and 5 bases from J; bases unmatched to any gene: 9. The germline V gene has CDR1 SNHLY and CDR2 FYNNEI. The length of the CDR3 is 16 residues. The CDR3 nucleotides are TGTGCCAGCAGTGTTGCAGCGGGAGGAATGGACAATGAGCAGTTCTTC. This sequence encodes CASSVAAGGMDNEQFF. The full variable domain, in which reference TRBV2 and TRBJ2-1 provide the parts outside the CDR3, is EPEVTQTPSHQVTQMGQEVILRCVPISNHLYFYWYRQILGQKVEFLVSFYNNEISEKSEIFDDQFSVERPDGSNFTLKIRSTKLEDSAMYFCASSVAAGGMDNEQFFGPGTRLTVL.

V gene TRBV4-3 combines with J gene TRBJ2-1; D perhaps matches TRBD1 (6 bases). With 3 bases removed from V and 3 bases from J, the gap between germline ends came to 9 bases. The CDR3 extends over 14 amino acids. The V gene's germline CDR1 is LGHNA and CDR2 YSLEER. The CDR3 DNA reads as TGCGCCAGCAGCCAGCAGGGGAGCTACAATGAGCAGTTCTTC. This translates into CASSQQGSYNEQFF.

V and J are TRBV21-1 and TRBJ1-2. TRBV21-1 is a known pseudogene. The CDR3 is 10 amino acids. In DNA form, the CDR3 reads TGTGCCCGAGGATTCTCGGGCTACACCTTC. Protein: CARGFSGYTF.

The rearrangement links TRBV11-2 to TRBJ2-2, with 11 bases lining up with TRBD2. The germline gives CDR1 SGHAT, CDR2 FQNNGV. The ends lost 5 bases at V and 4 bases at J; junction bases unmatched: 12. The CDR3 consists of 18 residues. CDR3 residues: CASSVGTSGLGGTGELFF. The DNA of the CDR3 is TGTGCCAGCAGCGTCGGGACTAGCGGACTTGGGGGCACCGGGGAGCTGTTTTTT.

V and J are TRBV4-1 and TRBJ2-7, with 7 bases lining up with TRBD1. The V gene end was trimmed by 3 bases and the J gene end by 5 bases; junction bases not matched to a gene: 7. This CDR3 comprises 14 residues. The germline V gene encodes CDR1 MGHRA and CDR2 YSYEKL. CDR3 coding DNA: TGCGCCAGCAGCCAGGGGGACAGTGGCCACGAGCAGTACTTC. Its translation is CASSQGDSGHEQYF.

This CDR3 reads CASSSQAGDHYEQYF. CDR3 in DNA: TGTGCCAGCAGCTCACAAGCGGGAGATCACTACGAGCAGTACTTC. The chain is built from TRBV7-6 and TRBJ2-7; 8 nucleotides agree with TRBD2. CDR3 length: 15 amino acids. Germline-derived CDR1 and CDR2 are SGHVS and FNYEAQ. V trimming: 4 bases; J trimming: 3 bases; junction bases outside the gene matches: 8.

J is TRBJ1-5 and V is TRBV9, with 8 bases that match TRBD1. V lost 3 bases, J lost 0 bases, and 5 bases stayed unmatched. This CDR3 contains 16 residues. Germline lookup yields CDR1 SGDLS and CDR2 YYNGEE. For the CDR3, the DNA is TGTGCCAGCAGCGCCGGACAGGGAATTAGCAATCAGCCCCAGCATTTT. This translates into CASSAGQGISNQPQHF.

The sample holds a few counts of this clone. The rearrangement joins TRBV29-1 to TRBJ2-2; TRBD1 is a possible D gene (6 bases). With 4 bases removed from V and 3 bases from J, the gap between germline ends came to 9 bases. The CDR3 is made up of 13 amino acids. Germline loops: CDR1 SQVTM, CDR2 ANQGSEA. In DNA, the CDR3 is TGCAGCGTTGGACAGGATTACACCGGGGAGCTGTTTTTT. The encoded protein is CSVGQDYTGELFF.

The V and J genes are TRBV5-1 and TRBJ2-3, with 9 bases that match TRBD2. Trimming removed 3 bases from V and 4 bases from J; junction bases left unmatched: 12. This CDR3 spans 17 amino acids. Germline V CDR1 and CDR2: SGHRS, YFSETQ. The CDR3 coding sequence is TGCGCCAGCAGCTGGACCCCCTTAGCGGGAGCCGCAGATACGCAGTATTTT. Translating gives CASSWTPLAGAADTQYF.

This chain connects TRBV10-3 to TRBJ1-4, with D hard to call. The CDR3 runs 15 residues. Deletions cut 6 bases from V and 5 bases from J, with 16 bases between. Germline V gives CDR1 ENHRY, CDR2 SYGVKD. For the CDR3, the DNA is TGTGCCATCAGATCGGACGCAACGGGGAATGAAAAACTGTTTTTT. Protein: CAIRSDATGNEKLFF.

The CDR3 spells CASSLAMGGRASDEQFF. In nucleotides, the CDR3 is TGTGCCAGCAGCTTGGCTATGGGGGGGAGGGCCTCGGATGAGCAGTTCTTC. This chain uses TRBV5-6 with TRBJ2-1, with 7 bases fitting TRBD2. The V gene end was trimmed by 0 bases and the J gene end by 8 bases; junction bases not matched to a gene: 14. The germline gives CDR1 SGHDT, CDR2 YYEEEE. CDR3 length: 17 residues.

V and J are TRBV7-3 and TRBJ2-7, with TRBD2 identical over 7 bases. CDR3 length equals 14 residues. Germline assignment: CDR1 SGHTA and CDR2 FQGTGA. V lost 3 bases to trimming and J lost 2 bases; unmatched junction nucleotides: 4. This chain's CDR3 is CASSLGGNTYEQYF. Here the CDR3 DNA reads TGTGCCAGCAGCTTGGGAGGGAATACCTACGAGCAGTACTTC.

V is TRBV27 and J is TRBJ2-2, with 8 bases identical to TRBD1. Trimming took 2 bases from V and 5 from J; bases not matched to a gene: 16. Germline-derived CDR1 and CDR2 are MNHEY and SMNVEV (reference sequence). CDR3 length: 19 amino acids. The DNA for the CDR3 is TGTGCCAGCAGTTTACCCGGGACAGGATTACTTGGGACGACCGGGGAGCTGTTTTTT. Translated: CASSLPGTGLLGTTGELFF.

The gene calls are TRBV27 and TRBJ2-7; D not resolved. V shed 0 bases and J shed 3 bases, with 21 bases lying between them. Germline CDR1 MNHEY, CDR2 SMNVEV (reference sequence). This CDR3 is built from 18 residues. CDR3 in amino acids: CASSLSPPGNIFYYEQYF. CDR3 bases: TGTGCCAGCAGTTTATCCCCCCCAGGCAACATTTTTTACTACGAGCAGTACTTC.

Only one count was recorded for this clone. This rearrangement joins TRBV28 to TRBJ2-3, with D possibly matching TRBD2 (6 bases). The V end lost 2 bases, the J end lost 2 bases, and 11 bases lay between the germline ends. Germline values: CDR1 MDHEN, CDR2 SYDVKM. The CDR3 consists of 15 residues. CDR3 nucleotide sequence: TGTGCCAGCAGTTTAGGGGGGACTCACACAGATACGCAGTATTTT. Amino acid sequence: CASSLGGTHTDTQYF. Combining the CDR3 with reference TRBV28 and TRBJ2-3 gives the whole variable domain DVKVTQSSRYLVKRTGEKVFLECVQDMDHENMFWYRQDPGLGLRLIYFSYDVKMKEKGDIPEGYSVSREKKERFSLILESASTNQTSMYLCASSLGGTHTDTQYFGPGTRLTVL.

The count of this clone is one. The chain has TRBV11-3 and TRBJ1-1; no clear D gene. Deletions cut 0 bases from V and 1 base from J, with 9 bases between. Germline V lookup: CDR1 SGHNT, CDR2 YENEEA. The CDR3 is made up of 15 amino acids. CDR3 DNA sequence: TGTGCCAGCAGCTTAGAGTGGGCAGGGAACACTGAAGCTTTCTTT. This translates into CASSLEWAGNTEAFF.

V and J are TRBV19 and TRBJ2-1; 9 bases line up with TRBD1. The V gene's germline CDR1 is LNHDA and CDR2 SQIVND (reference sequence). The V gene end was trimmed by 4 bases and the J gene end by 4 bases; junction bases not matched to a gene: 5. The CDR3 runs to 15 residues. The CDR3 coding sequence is TGTGCCAGTAGTACCGGACAGGGGTTATACAATGAGCAGTTCTTC. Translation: CASSTGQGLYNEQFF.